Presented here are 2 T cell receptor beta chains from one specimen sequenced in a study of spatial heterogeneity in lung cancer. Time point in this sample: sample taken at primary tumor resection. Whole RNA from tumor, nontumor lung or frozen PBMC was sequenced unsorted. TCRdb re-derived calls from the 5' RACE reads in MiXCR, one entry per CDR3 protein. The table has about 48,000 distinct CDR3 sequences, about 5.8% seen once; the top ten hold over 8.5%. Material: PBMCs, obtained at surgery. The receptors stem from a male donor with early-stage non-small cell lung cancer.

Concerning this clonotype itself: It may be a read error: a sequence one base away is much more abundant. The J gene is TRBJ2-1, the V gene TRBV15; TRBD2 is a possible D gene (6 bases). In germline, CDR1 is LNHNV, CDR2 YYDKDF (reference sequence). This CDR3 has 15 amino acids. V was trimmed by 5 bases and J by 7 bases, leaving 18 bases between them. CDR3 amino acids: CATSVTIGSENEQFF. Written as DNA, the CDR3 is TGTGCCACCAGCGTGACTATCGGGAGTGAGAATGAGCAGTTCTTC.

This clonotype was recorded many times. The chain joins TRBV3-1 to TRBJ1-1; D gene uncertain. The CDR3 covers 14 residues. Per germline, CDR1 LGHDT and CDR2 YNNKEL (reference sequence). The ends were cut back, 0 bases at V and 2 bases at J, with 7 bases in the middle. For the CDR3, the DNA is TGTGCCAGCAGCCAAGACAACGGTAACACTGAAGCTTTCTTT. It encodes CASSQDNGNTEAFF. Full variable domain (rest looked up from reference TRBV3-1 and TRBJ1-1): DTAVSQTPKYLVTQMGNDKSIKCEQNLGHDTMYWYKQDSKKFLKIMFSYNNKELIINETVPNRFSPKSPDKAHLNLHINSLELGDSAVYFCASSQDNGNTEAFFGQGTRLTVV.